This T cell receptor (beta chain) originates from a study of T cell responses to AZD1222 COVID-19 vaccine. Overall study results and limits: Elevations in Spike-specific TCR breadth and depth followed administration of two AZD1222 doses. Dominant at 160-218 and 743-854, vaccine-associated CD4 TCRs also spanned spike. Baseline seropositives among AZD1222 recipients totaled only 5 to 7.

Both about-4-week and about-12-week second-dose recipients were combined. Concerning this clone: Its antigen is unknown.

This table comes from immunoSEQ multiplex PCR, and its TCRdb copy is limited to in-frame clones, with some not included. The sample shows under 150,000 clones, around nine tenths of them seen only once. The specimen comprised peripheral blood, sampled 28 days after the second AZD1222 dose. This TCR was sampled from an adult who received the AZD1222 COVID-19 vaccine.

The CDR3 protein is CASSEGGARGDEKLFF. CDR3 coding DNA: TGTGCCAGCAGTGAAGGAGGAGCGAGGGGTGATGAAAAACTGTTTTTT. The rearrangement uses TRBV6-1 and TRBJ1-4, with D perhaps TRBD1 (5 bases). The ends were cut back, 1 base at V and 6 bases at J, with 15 bases in the middle. CDR1 is MNHNS and CDR2 is SASEGT in the germline V gene. The CDR3 length is 16 residues.